The source of this T cell receptor (beta chain) is a study of cytomegalovirus exposure and HLA in healthy donors. The protocol was immunoSEQ multiplex PCR, while the TCRdb copy is restricted to in-frame clones and leaves out a portion. Of 100,000 to 120,000 clones in the sample, over 75% were seen once. Germline-derived CDR1 and CDR2 are SGHTA and FQGTGA. Trimming at V came to 4 bases and at J to 1 base, leaving 17 bases not matched to a gene. This CDR3 comprises 20 residues. The material sequenced was PBMCs. The TCR was taken from a woman between 18 and 30 years old in good health and CMV-seronegative. The rearrangement links TRBV7-3 to TRBJ2-3; 10 nucleotides match TRBD2. CDR3 residues: CASSSQPGSGGISGTDTQYF. The CDR3 nucleotides are TGTGCCAGCAGCTCCCAGCCGGGTAGCGGGGGGATCTCTGGCACAGATACGCAGTATTTT. The full variable domain, with the rest looked up from reference TRBV7-3 and TRBJ2-3, is GAGVSQTPSNKVTEKGKYVELRCDPISGHTALYWYRQSLGQGPEFLIYFQGTGAADDSGLPNDRFFAVRPEGSVSTLKIQRTERGDSAVYLCASSSQPGSGGISGTDTQYFGPGTRLTVL.